These 14 T cell receptor beta chains share one sample of origin, sequenced in a study of PD-L1 blockade in urothelial cancer. Sequencing used immunoSEQ multiplex PCR; TCRdb keeps in-frame clones, though not all of them. The repertoire holds 50,000 to 70,000 clones, with 80% to 90% as singletons. Indicated time point: pretreatment peripheral blood. The source was PBMCs, collected around atezolizumab (anti-PD-L1) treatment. These receptors all come from a man between 65 and 79 years old with urothelial cancer.

This sequence joins TRBV28 and TRBJ2-7; a possible D gene is TRBD2 (5 bases). The V and J ends lost 3 bases and 7 bases respectively, with 16 bases between them. In germline, CDR1 is MDHEN, CDR2 SYDVKM. The CDR3 sequence is 14 residues long. For the CDR3, the DNA is TGTGCCAGCAGTTTTCCTGGGTCCCGAGGGGAGCAGTACTTC. Translating gives CASSFPGSRGEQYF.

The chain has TRBV9 and TRBJ1-2, with a possible D match to TRBD1 (5 bases). Germline V lookup: CDR1 SGDLS, CDR2 YYNGEE. V lost 0 bases to trimming and J lost 1 base, with 13 bases between them. This CDR3 has 16 amino acids. CDR3 in amino acids: CASSVAASGFNYGYTF. Here the CDR3 DNA reads TGTGCCAGCAGCGTAGCTGCCTCAGGGTTTAACTATGGCTACACCTTC.

At least ten counts were recorded for this clone. In DNA, the CDR3 is TGTGCCAGCAGTTTCGACAGGACGGACGAGCAGTACTTC. This translates into CASSFDRTDEQYF. V is TRBV28 and J is TRBJ2-7; the D gene is possibly TRBD1 (6 bases). With 3 bases removed from V and 5 bases from J, the gap between germline ends came to 11 bases. Germline V gene lookup returns CDR1 MDHEN and CDR2 SYDVKM. There are 13 residues in the CDR3.

J is TRBJ2-1 and V is TRBV4-2, with 8 bases that match TRBD2. The CDR3 consists of 17 residues. The J segment lost 2 bases and the V segment lost 3 bases, leaving 9 bases of the junction unmatched. Germline V gives CDR1 LGHNA, CDR2 YNFKEQ. DNA of the CDR3: TGTGCCAGCAGCCAGTTATCGGGACTAGTTGCCTACAATGAGCAGTTCTTC. This gives the protein CASSQLSGLVAYNEQFF.

J is TRBJ1-4 and V is TRBV11-2, with D uncertain. This CDR3 has 16 residues. Trimming removed 0 bases from V and 2 bases from J, with 10 bases in between. CDR1 SGHAT and CDR2 FQNNGV come from the germline V gene. The CDR3 loop is CASSLESGITNEKLFF. The CDR3 DNA sequence: TGTGCCAGCAGCTTAGAATCGGGTATCACTAATGAAAAACTGTTTTTT.

The rearrangement links TRBV6-1 to TRBJ2-7, with D tentatively TRBD1 (6 bases). The V end lost 2 bases, the J end lost 0 bases, and 8 bases lay between the germline ends. The CDR3 is made up of 14 amino acids. In germline, CDR1 is MNHNS, CDR2 SASEGT. CDR3 bases: TGTGCCAGCAGTGAACAGGGGAGCTCCTACGAGCAGTACTTC. Translated, it gives CASSEQGSSYEQYF.

The rearrangement joins TRBV4-1 to TRBJ2-1; 10 bases match TRBD2. This CDR3 has 16 amino acids. J gave up 9 bases and V 4 bases, and 12 bases lay outside the gene matches. Germline V lookup: CDR1 MGHRA, CDR2 YSYEKL. The CDR3 protein is CASSRWSGRASGEQFF. CDR3 nucleotide sequence: TGCGCCAGCAGCCGTTGGAGCGGGAGGGCCTCAGGTGAGCAGTTCTTC.

The chain employs TRBV5-4 and TRBJ2-5; 7 nucleotides align to TRBD2. This CDR3 comprises 15 residues. The germline V gene encodes CDR1 SGHNT and CDR2 YYREEE (reference sequence). Unmatched junction bases numbered 6, after V lost 2 bases and J lost 2 bases. Here the CDR3 reads CASSFSSGGQETQYF. The CDR3 nucleotides are TGTGCCAGCAGCTTTTCTAGCGGAGGGCAAGAGACCCAGTACTTC.

This chain connects TRBV19 to TRBJ1-3; no clear D gene. This CDR3 is built from 14 residues. Germline V gives CDR1 LNHDA, CDR2 SQIVND (reference sequence). Trimming stripped 8 bases from V and 0 bases from J, with 11 bases between. The CDR3 protein is CASQKGSSGNTIYF. In nucleotides, the CDR3 is TGTGCCAGTCAGAAAGGGAGCTCTGGAAACACCATATATTTT.

This chain uses TRBV12-5 with TRBJ1-1, with D unclear. Germline V gives CDR1 LGHNT, CDR2 FRNRAP. The CDR3 covers 12 residues. Trimming left V 7 bases short and J 1 base short, with 7 bases between. The CDR3, as DNA: TGTGCTAGTGCCTTCTCGAACACTGAAGCTTTCTTT. This codes for CASAFSNTEAFF.

J is TRBJ1-1 and V is TRBV30, with 10 bases that match TRBD1. Germline V gene data show CDR1 as GTSNPN and CDR2 as SVGIG (reference sequence). This CDR3 spans 17 amino acids. V was clipped by 2 bases and J by 4 bases; unmatched bases: 13. CDR3 DNA sequence: TGTGCCTGGAGTTCTTCTTTACTTCGGACAGGGGGCACTGAAGCTTTCTTT. Translating gives CAWSSSLLRTGGTEAFF.

The V call is TRBV6-6, the J call TRBJ1-1, with 7 bases that match TRBD1. The CDR3 is 14 amino acids. After removal of 6 bases from V and 3 bases from J, the junction contained 7 bases not matched to a gene. CDR1 MNHNY and CDR2 SVGAGI come from the germline V gene (reference sequence). The CDR3 bases are TGTGCCAGCAGGGAGGGGGCGCCGGACACTGAAGCTTTCTTT. It encodes CASREGAPDTEAFF.

This clone was found a few times. The chain is built from TRBV29-1 and TRBJ2-2; tentatively, D is TRBD2 (5 bases). Per the germline V gene, CDR1 is SQVTM and CDR2 is ANQGSEA. Trimming took 3 bases from V and 6 from J, leaving 8 bases between them. The CDR3 sequence is 12 residues long. The DNA of the CDR3 is TGCAGCGTTGAGCGGGTAGCCGGGGAGCTGTTTTTT. It is translated as CSVERVAGELFF.

V and J are TRBV25-1 and TRBJ1-4; no definite D call. The V end lost 6 bases, the J end lost 7 bases, and 12 bases lay between the germline ends. The CDR3 totals 13 residues. Germline V gene data show CDR1 as MGHDK and CDR2 as SYGVNS. The CDR3 bases are TGTGCCAGCAGGGCGCGACTAAGTGAAAAACTGTTTTTT. Translating it yields CASRARLSEKLFF.